This T cell receptor (beta chain) was sequenced during a study of cytomegalovirus exposure and HLA in healthy donors. Notes on the study in general: Researchers counted some 150 TCR beta chains as cytomegalovirus-associated. CMV antigen specificity of three CMV-associated chains was confirmed in vitro.

Germline CDR1 reads MNHNS; CDR2 reads SASEGT. The CDR3 has 15 residues. Concerning this clone: What it recognizes is unknown. The junction departs from germline at one end; a sequencing error may be responsible.

Sequencing was performed with immunoSEQ multiplex PCR; in TCRdb, only in-frame clones are kept and a portion is missing. Here the sample spans tens of thousands of clones, approximately 96% being singletons. The study drew the donors from its approximately 120-subject validation cohort, separate from the approximately 700-subject first cohort. This chain links TRBV6-1 with TRBJ1-5, with 9 nucleotides matching TRBD1. Sample: PBMCs. The sequence was collected from a young woman in good health and CMV-seropositive. The CDR3 here is CATSEVGTGIQPQHF. CDR3 DNA: TGTGCCACCAGTGAAGTGGGGACAGGGATACAGCCCCAGCATTTT.